This is a list of T cell receptor beta chains from one sample in a study of blood T cell repertoires in COVID-19. Assay used: immunoSEQ multiplex PCR; TCRdb lists only in-frame clones, some missing. This table has roughly 100,000 clones, approximately 89% appearing once. Sequenced input: peripheral blood. The receptors were sampled from a woman of 80 years or more in a cohort sampled during active COVID-19. Both conserved end residues are part of each CDR3.

v_gene	CDR3aa
TRBV5-1	CASSRGGQVNSPLHF
TRBV11-2	CASSPLYEQYF
TRBV6-5	CASSPGQRVLYGYTF
TRBV24-1	CATSDGYEQYF
TRBV3-1/TRBV3-2	CASSPPGISQPQHF
TRBV7-8	CASSKTGYEKLFF
TRBV13	CASSLRVSGGQTQYF
TRBV5-4	CASSPGGGEEKQYF
TRBV4-1	CASSQILTGENTEAFF
TRBV4-1	CASSQESGGRNTEAFF
TRBV5-1	CASSFRGQGSTDTQYF
TRBV19	CASSTAQGGEAFF
TRBV28	CASRGPSYGYTF
TRBV21-1	CASSKVSGGPYEQYF
TRBV5-1	CASSFGGGEAKNIQYF
TRBV10-1	CASSRQSTGELFF
TRBV28	CASSLQTNYGYTF
TRBV9	CASSVGTIGEKLFF
TRBV9	CASSVGLGAGAYEQYF